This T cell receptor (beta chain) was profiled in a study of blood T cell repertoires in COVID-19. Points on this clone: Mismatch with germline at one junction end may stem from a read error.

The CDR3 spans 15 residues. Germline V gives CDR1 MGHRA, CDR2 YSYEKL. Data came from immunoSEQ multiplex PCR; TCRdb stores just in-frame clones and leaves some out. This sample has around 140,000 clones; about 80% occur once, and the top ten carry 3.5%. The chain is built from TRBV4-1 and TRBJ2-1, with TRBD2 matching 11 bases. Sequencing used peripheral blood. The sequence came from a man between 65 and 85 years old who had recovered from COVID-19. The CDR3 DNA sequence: TGCGCCAGCACCCAACTAGCGGGAGACTTCAGAGAGCAGTTCTTC. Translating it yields CASTQLAGDFREQFF.